The 32 T cell receptor beta chains reported below all come from one sample, sequenced in a study of blood T cell repertoires in COVID-19. Clones were read by immunoSEQ multiplex PCR, and TCRdb kept only the in-frame ones, dropping some. The sample comprises 100,000 to 130,000 clones, more than 70% of which are singletons, and about 4% rests with the top ten. Source material: peripheral blood. The receptors originated from a human donor in a cohort sampled during active COVID-19.

The rearrangement uses TRBV27 and TRBJ2-3; D is unresolved. The CDR3 runs to 15 residues. The germline V gene encodes CDR1 MNHEY and CDR2 SMNVEV (reference sequence). V lost 2 bases, J lost 1 base, and 10 bases lay in between. The CDR3 protein is CASSLEWSRTDTQYF. DNA of the CDR3: TGTGCCAGCAGTTTAGAGTGGTCCCGCACAGATACGCAGTATTTT.

The chain couples TRBV6-1 to TRBJ2-2; D is unclear. Per the germline V gene, CDR1 is MNHNS and CDR2 is SASEGT. The CDR3 runs 13 residues. The V gene lost 1 base and the J gene lost 6 bases, with 6 bases spanning the gap. CDR3 nucleotide sequence: TGTGCCAGCAGTGAAGTGGCCTCCGGGGAGCTGTTTTTT. It encodes CASSEVASGELFF.

The J gene is TRBJ2-5, the V gene TRBV15; D gene unclear. Germline assignment: CDR1 LNHNV and CDR2 YYDKDF (reference sequence). The V end was cut by 1 base, the J end by 4 bases, with 4 bases between. There are 12 residues in the CDR3. The DNA for the CDR3 is TGTGCCACCAGCAGAGTTCGAGAGACCCAGTACTTC. It codes for CATSRVRETQYF.

This clone was seen only once. The chain combines TRBV6-6 with TRBJ2-7, with 9 bases aligning to TRBD1. Germline CDR1 reads MNHNY; CDR2 reads SVGAGI (reference sequence). V lost 6 bases and J lost 6; bases outside the gene matches: 6. This CDR3 contains 13 residues. CDR3 amino acids: CASRMGQGLEQYF. The CDR3 coding sequence is TGTGCCAGCAGGATGGGACAGGGCCTCGAGCAGTACTTC.

V gene TRBV28 combines with J gene TRBJ2-7; 9 bases map to TRBD2. The V and J ends lost 10 bases and 8 bases, in that order; junction bases with no gene match: 12. The CDR3 extends over 13 amino acids. The germline V gene encodes CDR1 MDHEN and CDR2 SYDVKM. CDR3 amino acids: CAINSGSVRKQYF. In nucleotides, the CDR3 is TGTGCCATCAATAGCGGGAGCGTAAGAAAGCAGTACTTC.

The J gene is TRBJ1-1, the V gene TRBV30; D is unresolved. Germline V gene sequence: CDR1 GTSNPN, CDR2 SVGIG (reference sequence). The V and J ends lost 2 bases and 3 bases respectively, with 10 bases between them. This CDR3 is 13 amino acids long. The CDR3 reads CAWSMGVDTEAFF. The CDR3 region has the DNA TGTGCCTGGAGTATGGGAGTGGACACTGAAGCTTTCTTT. Complete variable domain (other parts from reference TRBV30 and TRBJ1-1): SQTIHQWPATLVQPVGSPLSLECTVEGTSNPNLYWYRQAAGRGLQLLFYSVGIGQISSEVPQNLSASRPQDRQFILSSKKLLLSDSGFYLCAWSMGVDTEAFFGQGTRLTVV.

The chain links TRBV9 to TRBJ2-4, with 9 positions matching TRBD1. The CDR3 is made up of 16 amino acids. The V segment lost 3 bases and the J segment 2 bases; nucleotides outside the gene matches: 6. In germline, CDR1 is SGDLS, CDR2 YYNGEE. CDR3 in amino acids: CASSDTGGRTKNIQYF. As DNA, the CDR3 is TGTGCCAGCAGCGATACAGGGGGCAGGACCAAAAACATTCAGTACTTC. Drawing the rest from reference TRBV9 and TRBJ2-4, the complete variable domain is DSGVTQTPKHLITATGQRVTLRCSPRSGDLSVYWYQQSLDQGLQFLIQYYNGEERAKGNILERFSAQQFPDLHSELNLSSLELGDSALYFCASSDTGGRTKNIQYFGAGTRLSVL.

The chain has TRBV7-2 and TRBJ2-1; D is perhaps TRBD2 (5 bases). CDR1 and CDR2 (germline): SGHTA, FQGNSA. V was pared by 1 base and J by 9 bases, with 16 bases between. The CDR3 totals 15 residues. CDR3 sequence: CASSLVPADVAEQFF. The DNA of the CDR3 is TGTGCCAGCAGCTTAGTGCCAGCGGACGTGGCTGAGCAGTTCTTC.

The chain recombines TRBV30 with TRBJ1-6, with D possibly TRBD1 on 5 matching bases. The CDR3 length is 19 residues. Germline V gene lookup returns CDR1 GTSNPN and CDR2 SVGIG (reference sequence). Between the trimmed V and J ends, which lost 3 bases and 0 bases, there was a span of 21 bases. The CDR3 DNA follows: TGTGCCTGGAGCCTGAGACACTGGGACTCTCGCTCCTATAATTCACCCCTCCACTTT. Amino acids: CAWSLRHWDSRSYNSPLHF.

This clone occurred many times. V is TRBV19 and J is TRBJ2-7; 11 nucleotides align to TRBD2. The CDR3 length is 15 residues. J was trimmed by 9 bases and V by 5 bases; bases with no gene match: 12. Germline V gene sequence: CDR1 LNHDA, CDR2 SQIVND (reference sequence). The CDR3 loop reads CASSAGLAGRSGQYF. The CDR3 DNA reads TGTGCCAGTAGTGCCGGACTAGCGGGCAGATCCGGGCAGTACTTC.

In DNA form, the CDR3 reads TGCAGCGTTGAGAGACAGGAAGCTTTCTTT. Translating gives CSVERQEAFF. V usage is TRBV29-1 and J usage is TRBJ1-1; D is possibly TRBD1 (5 bases). CDR1 and CDR2 (germline): SQVTM, ANQGSEA. This CDR3 is 10 amino acids long. Between the trimmed V and J ends, which lost 3 bases and 8 bases, there was a span of 7 bases.

The rearrangement joins TRBV18 to TRBJ2-2; the match to TRBD2 covers 11 bases. From germline, CDR1 is KGHSH and CDR2 LQKENI. Trimming cost V 2 bases and J 5 bases; bases outside gene matches: 1. This CDR3 comprises 15 residues. The CDR3 sequence is CASSPGTSGTGELFF. CDR3 coding DNA: TGTGCCAGCTCACCAGGGACTAGCGGAACCGGGGAGCTGTTTTTT.

The chain is built from TRBV19 and TRBJ1-1; no firm D call. Germline V gives CDR1 LNHDA, CDR2 SQIVND (reference sequence). This CDR3 is 15 amino acids long. V was shortened by 0 bases and J by 4 bases, with 12 bases between the two germline ends. DNA for the CDR3: TGTGCCAGTAGTATAGATCCTGGCAGTTTCACTGAAGCTTTCTTT. This codes for CASSIDPGSFTEAFF.

This CDR3 is CATSREGRETQYF. The CDR3 DNA reads TGTGCCACCAGCAGAGAGGGCCGAGAGACCCAGTACTTC. This chain joins TRBV15 and TRBJ2-5; D ambiguous. CDR1 and CDR2 from the germline V gene are LNHNV and YYDKDF (reference sequence). The CDR3 spans 13 residues. Trimming took off 0 bases at V and 4 bases at J, with 6 bases between the two ends.

The chain joins TRBV7-3 to TRBJ2-3, with D possibly being TRBD2 (5 bases). Germline V gives CDR1 SGHTA, CDR2 FQGTGA. Trimming stripped 3 bases from V and 1 base from J, with 11 bases between. This CDR3 has 15 residues. CDR3 protein: CASSLARSGTDTQYF. Written as DNA, the CDR3 is TGTGCCAGCAGCTTGGCGCGTAGCGGCACAGATACGCAGTATTTT.

The J gene is TRBJ2-5, the V gene TRBV30, with 11 positions matching TRBD2. The length of the CDR3 is 15 residues. Germline V CDR1 and CDR2: GTSNPN, SVGIG (reference sequence). Trimming at V came to 0 bases and at J to 5 bases, leaving 5 bases not matched to a gene. This CDR3 reads CAWSVLAGGGETQYF. CDR3 coding DNA: TGTGCCTGGAGTGTCTTAGCGGGAGGGGGGGAGACCCAGTACTTC.

The chain has TRBV10-3 and TRBJ2-1, with TRBD2 matching 14 bases. The CDR3 contains 21 residues. After removal of 0 bases from V and 1 base from J, the junction contained 11 bases not matched to a gene. Germline CDR1 reads ENHRY; CDR2 reads SYGVKD. The CDR3 spells CAISESRRLAGGIASYNEQFF. CDR3 sequence (DNA): TGTGCCATCAGTGAGTCGAGGCGACTAGCGGGAGGGATAGCGTCCTACAATGAGCAGTTCTTC.

This clone was picked up a small number of times. V and J are TRBV7-9 and TRBJ1-1, with 7 bases that match TRBD1. The germline V gene has CDR1 SEHNR and CDR2 FQNEAQ (reference sequence). CDR3 length: 14 residues. Germline trimming cut 4 bases from V and 4 bases from J; bases unmatched to any gene: 6. The CDR3 region has the DNA TGTGCCAGCAGCTCCCAGACAGGGACCACTGAAGCTTTCTTT. Its translation: CASSSQTGTTEAFF.

The rearrangement joins TRBV28 to TRBJ2-4, with 7 nucleotides matching TRBD1. J gave up 3 bases and V 8 bases, and 7 bases lay outside the gene matches. There are 14 residues in the CDR3. Germline V lookup: CDR1 MDHEN, CDR2 SYDVKM. The CDR3: CASGEGAVKNIQYF. In nucleotides, the CDR3 is TGTGCCAGCGGCGAGGGGGCGGTCAAAAACATTCAGTACTTC.

The rearrangement links TRBV5-1 to TRBJ2-2; D not certain. The CDR3 runs to 12 residues. Trimming removed 2 bases from V and 8 bases from J, with 7 bases in between. CDR1 and CDR2 from the germline V gene are SGHRS and YFSETQ. CDR3 residues: CASSFPPGELFF. For the CDR3, the DNA is TGCGCCAGCAGCTTTCCCCCTGGGGAGCTGTTTTTT.

J is TRBJ1-5 and V is TRBV24-1, with D maybe TRBD1 (6 bases). Germline CDR1 reads KGHDR; CDR2 reads SFDVKD. Trimming took off 3 bases at V and 1 base at J, with 12 bases between the two ends. This CDR3 is built from 16 residues. The CDR3 is CATSDPRDTSNQPQHF. The DNA for the CDR3 is TGTGCCACCAGTGATCCCCGGGACACCAGCAATCAGCCCCAGCATTTT.

The rearrangement uses TRBV12-3 or TRBV12-4 and TRBJ1-1, with a possible D match to TRBD1 (5 bases). This CDR3 is built from 13 residues. V gave up 4 bases and J gave up 2 bases, with 8 bases separating them. The CDR3 bases are TGTGCCAGCAGTTCAGGGATTAACACTGAAGCTTTCTTT. This codes for CASSSGINTEAFF.

The chain combines TRBV7-2 with TRBJ1-2, with TRBD1 matching 11 bases. With 3 bases clipped from V and 4 bases from J, the junction kept 4 bases outside the gene matches. This CDR3 comprises 15 residues. From germline, CDR1 is SGHTA and CDR2 FQGNSA. The CDR3 DNA is TGTGCCAGCAGCTTCGCCGGGACAGGGGGCTATGGCTACACCTTC. As protein: CASSFAGTGGYGYTF.

The chain carries TRBV9 and TRBJ2-3; D gene unclear. This CDR3 region has 15 residues. Deletions cut 0 bases from V and 4 bases from J, with 12 bases between. Germline values: CDR1 SGDLS, CDR2 YYNGEE. The CDR3 sequence is CASSVEVGPADTQYF. For the CDR3, the DNA is TGTGCCAGCAGCGTAGAGGTTGGGCCCGCAGATACGCAGTATTTT.

This rearrangement joins TRBV10-3 to TRBJ2-1; 8 positions agree with TRBD2. V was pared by 8 bases and J by 5 bases, with 5 bases of the junction left unmatched. Germline values: CDR1 ENHRY, CDR2 SYGVKD. CDR3 length equals 13 residues. The CDR3 protein is CAIAGLANNEQFF. The CDR3 nucleotides read TGTGCCATCGCAGGACTAGCCAACAATGAGCAGTTCTTC.

The gene calls are TRBV18 and TRBJ2-4, with TRBD2 matching 8 bases. The CDR3 loop spans 16 amino acids. Losses at the gene ends were 4 bases for V and 5 bases for J; bases not matched to a gene: 10. CDR1 is KGHSH and CDR2 is LQKENI in the germline V gene. DNA of the CDR3: TGTGCCAGCTCACAAGGCGGCGCGGGAGGTGAAAACATTCAGTACTTC. It yields the protein CASSQGGAGGENIQYF.

The J gene is TRBJ1-2, the V gene TRBV12-3 or TRBV12-4; possible D gene TRBD1, 6 bases. The CDR3 runs 13 residues. V was shortened by 6 bases and J by 2 bases, with 10 bases between the two germline ends. The CDR3 sequence is CASRPDRNYGYTF. The CDR3 bases are TGTGCCAGCAGACCGGACAGAAACTATGGCTACACCTTC.

The genes are TRBV4-3 and TRBJ2-1; D possibly corresponds to TRBD1 (6 bases). CDR3 length equals 13 residues. The V and J ends lost 2 bases and 7 bases respectively, with 9 bases between them. Germline values: CDR1 LGHNA, CDR2 YSLEER. The CDR3, as DNA: TGCGCCAGCAGCCAACCGGGACAAAATGAGCAGTTCTTC. Protein product: CASSQPGQNEQFF.

This rearrangement joins TRBV5-4 to TRBJ2-7, with 9 bases aligning to TRBD2. CDR1 SGHNT and CDR2 YYREEE come from the germline V gene (reference sequence). V lost 4 bases to trimming and J lost 6 bases; unmatched junction nucleotides: 5. The CDR3 consists of 13 residues. The DNA for the CDR3 is TGTGCCAGCAGCCAAGGGACTAGCCGCGAGCAGTACTTC. The encoded protein is CASSQGTSREQYF.

The chain has TRBV28 and TRBJ1-2; weak D call: TRBD1 (5 bases). V was clipped by 6 bases and J by 7 bases, with 24 bases between them. Germline V lookup: CDR1 MDHEN, CDR2 SYDVKM. There are 16 residues in the CDR3. The CDR3 reads CASRPHDSSLTSGYTF. DNA of the CDR3: TGTGCCAGCAGGCCACACGACAGTTCACTTACCTCTGGCTACACCTTC.

The V gene is TRBV9, the J gene TRBJ2-7; D is uncertain. The germline gives CDR1 SGDLS, CDR2 YYNGEE. The CDR3 consists of 13 residues. Trimming cost V 3 bases and J 5 bases, with 12 bases left between them. CDR3 nucleotides: TGTGCCAGCAGCGCTCTAGATTTCCACGAGCAGTACTTC. Translated, it gives CASSALDFHEQYF.

The V gene is TRBV6-2 or TRBV6-3, the J gene TRBJ2-7; D remains ambiguous. Germline-derived CDR1 and CDR2 are MNHEY and SVGEGT. The CDR3 consists of 11 residues. The V end was cut by 5 bases, the J end by 3 bases, with 5 bases between. CDR3 amino acids: CASSNSYEQYV. As DNA, the CDR3 is TGTGCCAGCAGTAATAGCTACGAGCAGTACGTC.